Below, one TCR beta chain is given with its context. The study ran its PCR with 60 Vbeta and 13 Jbeta primers. Some clones are missing from TCRdb's copy, which holds only in-frame ones; the method was immunoSEQ multiplex PCR. This repertoire includes roughly 200,000 clones. The record originates from a study of cytomegalovirus exposure and HLA in healthy donors. The trim removed 7 bases at V and 5 bases at J, leaving 7 bases unmatched. The CDR3 has 13 residues. Germline CDR1 reads MGHRA; CDR2 reads YSYEKL. This sequence originates from a girl aged 2 to 10 in good health and CMV-seropositive. The J gene is TRBJ1-1, the V gene TRBV4-1; TRBD1 agrees at 7 bases. Specimen: PBMCs. This CDR3 reads CASTRQGGTEAFF. The CDR3 DNA sequence: TGCGCCAGCACCCGACAGGGTGGGACTGAAGCTTTCTTT.